The rows below give T cell receptor beta chains drawn from one sample of a study of T-cell reconstitution after alpha-beta-depleted transplantation in children. TCRdb itself ran the PCR reads through MiXCR, one entry per CDR3 protein. This sample has 400,000 to 450,000 distinct CDR3 sequences; around two fifths occur once, and the top ten carry roughly a quarter. The sample here was PBMCs, taken before TCRalphabeta/CD19-depleted stem cell transplant. Source of these receptors: a girl aged 2-10 years with aplastic anemia, due to receive a stem cell transplant. CDR3s include the opening cysteine and the closing phenylalanine or tryptophan. Fields, in order: J gene, D gene, clone size, V gene, CDR3 protein, CDR3 DNA. The D gene is left open where the match is weak. Clone size is not always given. Where it is, it says once, few, many or a class for expanded clones.

>TRBJ2-7|TRBD1|NA|TRBV20-1
CSAPGQGGIVGYEQYF
TGCAGTGCGCCGGGACAGGGAGGAATCGTAGGCTACGAGCAGTACTTC
>TRBJ2-7|TRBD1|few|TRBV20-1
CSARDFEGTGGHEQYF
TGCAGTGCTAGAGATTTTGAGGGGACAGGAGGACACGAGCAGTACTTC
>TRBJ2-1|NA|many|TRBV6-2/TRBV6-3
CASSFGETEQFF
TGTGCCAGCAGTTTCGGGGAGACTGAGCAGTTCTTC
>TRBJ2-7|NA|NA|TRBV20-1
CSARDVAVEQYF
TGCAGTGCTAGAGATGTAGCGGTCGAGCAGTACTTC
>TRBJ2-5|TRBD1|NA|TRBV7-2
CASSDQGAQDEETQYF
TGTGCCAGCAGCGACCAGGGGGCGCAGGACGAAGAGACCCAGTACTTC
>TRBJ2-5|NA|NA|TRBV10-3
CATAEQETQYF
TGTGCCACCGCAGAACAAGAGACCCAGTACTTC
>TRBJ2-3|TRBD2|few|TRBV20-1
CSATPPSGRAGTQYF
TGCAGTGCTACCCCTCCTAGCGGGAGAGCCGGTACGCAGTATTTT
>TRBJ1-2|NA|few|TRBV5-6
CASSFITGQGYGYTF
TGTGCCAGCAGCTTCATAACAGGTCAGGGCTATGGCTACACCTTC
>TRBJ2-3|NA|NA|TRBV6-1
CASTSGRPGSDTQYF
TGTGCCAGCACCTCCGGACGGCCAGGATCAGATACGCAGTATTTT
>TRBJ2-5|TRBD2|NA|TRBV20-1
CSAQTSGIQETQYF
TGCAGTGCCCAGACTAGCGGGATCCAAGAGACCCAGTACTTC
>TRBJ2-2|NA|NA|TRBV30
CAFIQGIELFF
TGTGCCTTTATACAGGGAATCGAGCTGTTTTTT
>TRBJ2-7|NA|many|TRBV10-3
CAIRSLGGNEQYF
TGTGCCATCAGGTCATTGGGGGGAAACGAGCAGTACTTC
>TRBJ2-2|TRBD1|NA|TRBV7-8
CASSSNRGLGGELFF
TGTGCCAGCAGCTCAAACAGGGGGCTAGGCGGGGAGCTGTTTTTT
>TRBJ2-7|TRBD2|NA|TRBV7-2
CASSLRLAGYPIYEQYF
TGTGCCAGCAGCTTACGGCTAGCGGGATACCCTATTTACGAGCAGTACTTC
>TRBJ2-1|NA|NA|TRBV6-1
CASSAVNSNEQFF
TGTGCCAGCAGCGCGGTAAACAGTAATGAGCAGTTCTTC
>TRBJ2-7|NA|NA|TRBV20-1
CSAPLRGSYEQYF
TGCAGTGCTCCACTGCGCGGATCCTACGAGCAGTACTTC
>TRBJ2-7|TRBD1|NA|TRBV12-3/TRBV12-4
CASSPSGGQGYEQYF
TGTGCCAGCAGTCCCTCCGGGGGACAGGGCTACGAGCAGTACTTC
>TRBJ2-3|TRBD2|many|TRBV5-1
CASSLRTLSSGRTDTQYF
TGCGCCAGCAGCTTGAGGACCTTATCTAGCGGGAGGACAGATACGCAGTATTTT
>TRBJ2-3|NA|NA|TRBV5-1
CASSRDRGRTDTQYF
TGCGCCAGCAGCCGGGACCGGGGACGGACAGATACGCAGTATTTT
>TRBJ1-1|NA|few|TRBV20-1
CSASNNGLDTEAFF
TGCAGTGCAAGCAACAACGGGCTCGACACTGAAGCTTTCTTT
>TRBJ1-1|NA|many|TRBV5-1
CASSLGRGARTEAFF
TGCGCCAGCAGCTTGGGGAGGGGGGCGAGAACTGAAGCTTTCTTT
>TRBJ2-3|TRBD2|NA|TRBV10-3
CATQAGEPDTQYF
TGTGCCACCCAAGCGGGAGAGCCAGATACGCAGTATTTT
>TRBJ2-3|TRBD2|NA|TRBV6-5
CASKLVAGTDTQYF
TGTGCCAGCAAGTTAGTAGCGGGAACAGATACGCAGTATTTT
>TRBJ2-1|TRBD2|NA|TRBV13
CASMWRGGGNEQFF
TGTGCCAGCATGTGGCGGGGGGGCGGAAATGAGCAGTTCTTC
>TRBJ2-1|TRBD2|few|TRBV5-1
CASNPDPRLAENYNEQFF
TGCGCCAGCAATCCAGACCCCCGACTAGCGGAGAACTACAATGAGCAGTTCTTC
>TRBJ2-1|TRBD2|NA|TRBV29-1
CSVVGAGSSYNEQFF
TGCAGCGTTGTTGGAGCGGGGAGCTCCTACAATGAGCAGTTCTTC
>TRBJ2-6|NA|NA|TRBV6-5
CASSYVLGANVLTF
TGTGCCAGCAGTTATGTTCTAGGGGCCAACGTCCTGACTTTC
>TRBJ2-5|TRBD2|NA|TRBV3-1
CAAGEVGETQYF
TGTGCAGCGGGGGAGGTTGGTGAGACCCAGTACTTC
>TRBJ2-2|NA|NA|TRBV9
CASSANRNRDSLRNGELFF
TGTGCCAGCAGCGCGAACCGAAACCGGGACTCCCTCAGGAACGGGGAGCTGTTTTTT
>TRBJ1-2|NA|NA|TRBV18
CASSPDTQEYGYTF
TGTGCCAGCTCACCGGATACACAGGAATATGGCTACACCTTC
>TRBJ1-2|NA|many|TRBV9
CASSVGPAGNYGYTF
TGTGCCAGCAGCGTAGGTCCGGCGGGAAACTATGGCTACACCTTC
>TRBJ1-4|NA|NA|TRBV12-3/TRBV12-4
CASSRATNEKLFF
TGTGCCAGCAGCAGGGCGACTAATGAAAAACTGTTTTTT